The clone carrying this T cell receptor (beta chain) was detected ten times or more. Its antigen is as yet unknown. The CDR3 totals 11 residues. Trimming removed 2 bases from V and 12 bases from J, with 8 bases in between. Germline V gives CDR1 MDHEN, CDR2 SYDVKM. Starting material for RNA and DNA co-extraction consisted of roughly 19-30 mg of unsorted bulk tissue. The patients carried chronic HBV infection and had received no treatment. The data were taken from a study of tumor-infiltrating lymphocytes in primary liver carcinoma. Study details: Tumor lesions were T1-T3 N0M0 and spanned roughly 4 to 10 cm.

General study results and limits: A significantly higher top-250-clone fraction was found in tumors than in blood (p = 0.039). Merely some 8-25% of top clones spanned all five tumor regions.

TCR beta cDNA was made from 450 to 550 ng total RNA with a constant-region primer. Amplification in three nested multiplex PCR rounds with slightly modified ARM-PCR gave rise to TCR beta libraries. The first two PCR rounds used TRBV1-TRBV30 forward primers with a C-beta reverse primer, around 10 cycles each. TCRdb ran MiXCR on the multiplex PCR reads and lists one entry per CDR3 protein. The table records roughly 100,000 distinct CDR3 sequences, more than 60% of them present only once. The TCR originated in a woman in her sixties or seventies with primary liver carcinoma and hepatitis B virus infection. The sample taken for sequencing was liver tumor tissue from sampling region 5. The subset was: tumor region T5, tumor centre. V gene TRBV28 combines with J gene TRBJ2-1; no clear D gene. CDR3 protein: CASSLTSGQFF. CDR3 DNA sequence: TGTGCCAGCAGTTTAACATCGGGGCAGTTCTTC. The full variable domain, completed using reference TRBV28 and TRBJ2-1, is DVKVTQSSRYLVKRTGEKVFLECVQDMDHENMFWYRQDPGLGLRLIYFSYDVKMKEKGDIPEGYSVSREKKERFSLILESASTNQTSMYLCASSLTSGQFFGPGTRLTVL.